The 21 T cell receptor beta chains below all came from one sample that was sequenced in a study of T cells in Graves' hyperthyroidism and ophthalmopathy. Authors of the study amplified TCR beta CDR3 regions from RNA transcripts. The TCR CDR3 first-round RT-PCR relied on the HTBI primer set. TCRdb recomputed calls from the multiplex PCR reads with MiXCR, one row per CDR3 protein. The sample records some 530,000 distinct CDR3 sequences, 20% to 25% being singletons. The specimen was blood. The receptors were sampled from a woman between 65 and 79 years old with Graves' ophthalmopathy.

This clonotype has at least ten counts. This rearrangement joins TRBV20-1 to TRBJ1-1, with D maybe TRBD1 (6 bases). Germline values: CDR1 DFQATT, CDR2 SNEGSKA (reference sequence). The CDR3 spans 12 residues. Trimming pared 6 bases from V and 3 bases from J, leaving 11 bases between. The CDR3 DNA follows: TGCAGTGCCTTTTGGACAGACACTGAAGCTTTCTTT. It encodes CSAFWTDTEAFF.

The chain joins TRBV7-2 to TRBJ2-2, with TRBD1 matching over 10 bases. This CDR3 region has 16 residues. V shed 8 bases and J 6 bases; nucleotides not matched to a gene: 12. Germline values: CDR1 SGHTA, CDR2 FQGNSA. CDR3 sequence: CASSPPGQGGAGELFF. CDR3 DNA: TGTGCCAGCTCACCACCAGGACAGGGGGGCGCCGGGGAGCTGTTTTTT.

The chain is built from TRBV3-1 and TRBJ1-2, with D hard to call. The CDR3 spans 14 residues. The germline V gene has CDR1 LGHDT and CDR2 YNNKEL (reference sequence). V was trimmed by 6 bases and J by 1 base, leaving 12 bases between them. CDR3 coding DNA: TGTGCCAGCAGGACTTCTGGCGGTAACTATGGCTACACCTTC. Amino acids: CASRTSGGNYGYTF.

Ten or more counts support this clonotype. V and J are TRBV7-8 and TRBJ1-5, with D unresolved. In germline, CDR1 is SGHVS, CDR2 FQNEAQ. The germline V and J ends were trimmed by 0 bases and 0 bases, with 9 bases remaining between them. The CDR3 consists of 16 residues. Here the CDR3 DNA reads TGTGCCAGCAGCTTAGCGCGAGAATATAGCAATCAGCCCCAGCATTTT. The encoded protein is CASSLAREYSNQPQHF.

This clonotype occurred many times. The CDR3 region has the DNA TGTGCCAGCAGCTATAGTGAGGGGGGTGAGCAGTTCTTC. Protein: CASSYSEGGEQFF. This chain links TRBV7-2 with TRBJ2-1, with D perhaps matching TRBD1 or TRBD2 (6 bases each). Germline lookup yields CDR1 SGHTA and CDR2 FQGNSA. Trimming pared 4 bases from V and 9 bases from J, leaving 13 bases between. There are 13 residues in the CDR3.

The V call is TRBV27, the J call TRBJ2-3; D may be TRBD1 or TRBD2 (5 bases each). Germline-derived CDR1 and CDR2 are MNHEY and SMNVEV (reference sequence). Deletions cut 5 bases from V and 4 bases from J, with 22 bases between. The CDR3 is 17 residues long. The CDR3 loop reads CASSPTTSGGAADTQYF. The CDR3 nucleotides are TGTGCCAGCAGTCCGACCACTAGTGGGGGAGCGGCAGATACGCAGTATTTT.

The chain couples TRBV11-2 to TRBJ1-1; D possibly corresponds to TRBD1 (6 bases). The CDR3 has 16 residues. V dropped 7 bases and J dropped 2 bases, with 20 bases sitting between them. Looked up from germline, CDR1 is SGHAT and CDR2 is FQNNGV. CDR3 sequence reads: CASTPGVGGGNTEAFF. The CDR3, as DNA: TGTGCCAGCACCCCGGGGGTGGGGGGCGGTAACACTGAAGCTTTCTTT.

Regarding this clonotype: This may be a read error: a much more frequent sequence differs by one nucleotide. This rearrangement joins TRBV11-2 to TRBJ1-2; no firm D call. The germline V gene has CDR1 SGHAT and CDR2 FQNNGV. The CDR3 extends over 13 amino acids. Between the trimmed V and J ends, which lost 3 bases and 6 bases, there was a span of 11 bases. CDR3 protein: CASSLDGFHGYTF. Here the CDR3 DNA reads TGTGCCAGCAGCTTGGATGGGTTCCATGGCTACACCTTC. Combining the CDR3 with reference TRBV11-2 and TRBJ1-2 gives the whole variable domain EAGVAQSPRYKIIEKRQSVAFWCNPISGHATLYWYQQILGQGPKLLIQFQNNGVVDDSQLPKDRFSAERLKGVDSTLKIQPAKLEDSAVYLCASSLDGFHGYTFGSGTRLTVV.

This rearrangement joins TRBV6-1 to TRBJ1-6, with unresolved D. Trimming stripped 8 bases from V and 7 bases from J, with 18 bases between. This CDR3 region has 15 residues. CDR1 is MNHNS and CDR2 is SASEGT in the germline V gene. Written as DNA, the CDR3 is TGTGCCAGCCACCCCGAGAGCTGGGGAAATTCACCCCTCCACTTT. Amino acids: CASHPESWGNSPLHF.

The chain employs TRBV20-1 and TRBJ2-7; 8 bases agree with TRBD2. CDR3 size: 14 residues. Germline CDR1 reads DFQATT; CDR2 reads SNEGSKA (reference sequence). The V gene end was trimmed by 3 bases and the J gene end by 3 bases; junction bases not matched to a gene: 7. The CDR3 loop reads CSASELAELYEQYF. The DNA for the CDR3 is TGCAGTGCTAGTGAACTAGCGGAGCTCTACGAGCAGTACTTC.

The DNA of the CDR3 is TGTGCCAGCAGTTACCCTCAAGGTAGCAACACCGGGGAGCTGTTTTTT. It specifies CASSYPQGSNTGELFF. The chain combines TRBV6-9 with TRBJ2-2; D not resolved. CDR3 length equals 16 residues. V was cut by 3 bases and J by 2 bases, with 13 bases left in between. Germline V gene lookup returns CDR1 MNHGY and CDR2 SVAAGI.

This clonotype turned up a few times. The chain has TRBV2 and TRBJ1-5, with D unresolved. Germline lookup yields CDR1 SNHLY and CDR2 FYNNEI. Trimming cost V 10 bases and J 1 base, with 14 bases left between them. The CDR3 consists of 14 residues. CDR3 sequence (DNA): TGTGCCACTTCAGAGGGCGGGAGCAATCAGCCCCAGCATTTT. This encodes CATSEGGSNQPQHF.

This clonotype was counted at least ten times. The rearrangement joins TRBV28 to TRBJ2-7; tentative D call: TRBD2 (5 bases). The CDR3 extends over 14 amino acids. Per germline, CDR1 MDHEN and CDR2 SYDVKM. The V and J ends lost 2 bases and 7 bases respectively, with 15 bases between them. DNA of the CDR3: TGTGCCAGCAGTTTAGGTCCGGGCGGCGGGGAGCAGTACTTC. Its protein product is CASSLGPGGGEQYF.

A few counts support this clonotype. CDR3 region: CSARDQPSEQYF. The DNA of the CDR3 is TGCAGTGCTAGAGATCAACCGAGCGAGCAGTACTTC. The rearrangement links TRBV20-1 to TRBJ2-7; no clear D gene. The germline V gene has CDR1 DFQATT and CDR2 SNEGSKA (reference sequence). V lost 0 bases, J lost 6 bases, and 9 bases lay in between. The CDR3 extends over 12 amino acids.

This clonotype has only a few counts. The rearrangement joins TRBV12-3 or TRBV12-4 to TRBJ2-2; perhaps TRBD1 as D (6 bases). The length of the CDR3 is 14 residues. V dropped 3 bases and J dropped 4 bases, with 9 bases sitting between them. CDR3 coding DNA: TGTGCCAGCAGTTTCGGCAGGGGCACCGGGGAGCTGTTTTTT. Its protein product is CASSFGRGTGELFF.

The V call is TRBV6-5, the J call TRBJ1-2; tentative D call: TRBD1 (6 bases). Trimming took 5 bases from V and 2 from J, leaving 15 bases between them. This CDR3 contains 15 residues. CDR1 and CDR2 (germline): MNHEY, SVGAGI. CDR3 protein: CASSNRDNKNYGYTF. CDR3 DNA sequence: TGTGCCAGCAGTAACCGGGACAACAAGAACTATGGCTACACCTTC.

This clonotype turned up a few times. This chain's CDR3 is CATRTAGNTEAFF. The DNA for the CDR3 is TGTGCCACCAGGACAGCAGGTAACACTGAAGCTTTCTTT. The chain joins TRBV10-3 to TRBJ1-1; D is possibly TRBD1 (6 bases). Trimming cost V 10 bases and J 2 bases, with 14 bases left between them. The germline CDR1 and CDR2 sequences are ENHRY and SYGVKD. This CDR3 contains 13 residues.

The chain carries TRBV2 and TRBJ2-2; 10 bases are a match to TRBD2. V was pared by 3 bases and J by 7 bases, with 5 bases of the junction left unmatched. This CDR3 region has 15 residues. CDR1 SNHLY and CDR2 FYNNEI come from the germline V gene. CDR3 sequence reads: CASSETSGWRGELFF. Here the CDR3 DNA reads TGTGCCAGCAGTGAGACTAGCGGGTGGCGCGGGGAGCTGTTTTTT. The variable domain in full, with the rest retrieved from reference TRBV2 and TRBJ2-2, is EPEVTQTPSHQVTQMGQEVILRCVPISNHLYFYWYRQILGQKVEFLVSFYNNEISEKSEIFDDQFSVERPDGSNFTLKIRSTKLEDSAMYFCASSETSGWRGELFFGEGSRLTVL.

This clonotype was recorded a few times. A much bigger clone sits one base away, suggesting this may be a read error. This chain joins TRBV11-2 and TRBJ2-5; no reliable D call. CDR3 length: 15 residues. V was trimmed by 1 base and J by 5 bases, leaving 14 bases between them. Per germline, CDR1 SGHAT and CDR2 FQNNGV. The DNA of the CDR3 is TGTGCCAGCAGCTTAGTGGCAGGCCAAGGGGAGACCCAGTACTTC. It codes for CASSLVAGQGETQYF.

This clonotype was detected only a few times. The chain couples TRBV25-1 to TRBJ1-1; D is unclear. This CDR3 is 11 amino acids long. Germline values: CDR1 MGHDK, CDR2 SYGVNS. The V and J ends lost 7 bases and 4 bases respectively, with 7 bases between them. CDR3 sequence: CASTKFTEAFF. CDR3 coding DNA: TGTGCCAGCACCAAGTTCACTGAAGCTTTCTTT.

This clonotype has ten or more counts. The chain links TRBV6-1 to TRBJ1-1, with no clear D. Germline loops: CDR1 MNHNS, CDR2 SASEGT. Deletions cut 5 bases from V and 5 bases from J, with 12 bases between. The CDR3 loop spans 13 amino acids. This CDR3 reads CASSYLQGTEAFF. Written as DNA, the CDR3 is TGTGCCAGCAGTTACCTTCAAGGAACTGAAGCTTTCTTT.